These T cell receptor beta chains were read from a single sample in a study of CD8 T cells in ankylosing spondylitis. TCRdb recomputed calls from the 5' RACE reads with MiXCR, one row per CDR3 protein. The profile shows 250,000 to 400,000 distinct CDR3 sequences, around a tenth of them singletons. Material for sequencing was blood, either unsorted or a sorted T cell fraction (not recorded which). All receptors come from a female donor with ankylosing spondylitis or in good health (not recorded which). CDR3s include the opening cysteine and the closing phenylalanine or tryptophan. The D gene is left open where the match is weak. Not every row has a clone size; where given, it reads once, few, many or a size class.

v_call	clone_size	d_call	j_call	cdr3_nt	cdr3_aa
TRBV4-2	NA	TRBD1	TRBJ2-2	TGTGCCAGCAGCCCGAGGGGGCTCGGGACCGGGGAGCTGTTTTTT	CASSPRGLGTGELFF
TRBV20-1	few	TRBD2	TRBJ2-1	TGCAGTTGGGGCTACGGGGGGGGCTTTTACAATGAGCAGTTCTTC	CSWGYGGGFYNEQFF
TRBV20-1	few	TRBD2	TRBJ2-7	TGCAGTGCTTCGAGGACTAGCGGGATAAACGAGCAGTACTTC	CSASRTSGINEQYF
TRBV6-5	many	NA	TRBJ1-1	TGTGCCAGCAGTTATGGGGGGCTCGGAGGGACTGAAGCTTTCTTT	CASSYGGLGGTEAFF
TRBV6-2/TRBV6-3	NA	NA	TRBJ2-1	TGTGCCAGCAGTTACGTCACAGGGAGACTGGAAAATGAGCAGTTCTTC	CASSYVTGRLENEQFF
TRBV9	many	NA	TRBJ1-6	TGTGCCAGCAGCGCCTGGGACGAAGTAGGTTCACCCCTCCACTTT	CASSAWDEVGSPLHF
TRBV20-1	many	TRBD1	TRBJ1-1	TGCAGTGCTAGAGAGGGGGGACAGGGCAACTTCTTT	CSAREGGQGNFF
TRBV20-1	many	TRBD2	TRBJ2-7	TGCAGTGCGAGAGCTAGCGGGAAGAGCTACGAGCAGTACTTC	CSARASGKSYEQYF
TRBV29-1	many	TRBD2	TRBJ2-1	TGCAGCGGCGATACTAGCGGGGGGAATGAGCAGTTCTTC	CSGDTSGGNEQFF
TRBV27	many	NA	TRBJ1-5	TGTGCCAGCAGTTTGAGGTGGGGTGGCAATCAGCCCCAGCATTTT	CASSLRWGGNQPQHF
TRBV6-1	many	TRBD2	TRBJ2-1	TGTGCCAGCAGTCGCGTCTCTAGCGGCCGCAATGAGCAGTTCTTC	CASSRVSSGRNEQFF
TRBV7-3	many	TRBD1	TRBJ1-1	TGTGCCAGCAGAGCGGGACAGGGCAACACTGAAGCTTTCTTT	CASRAGQGNTEAFF
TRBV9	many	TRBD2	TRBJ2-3	TGTGCCAGCAATCCCCAGGGTGCGGGGGGCACAGATACGCAGTATTTT	CASNPQGAGGTDTQYF
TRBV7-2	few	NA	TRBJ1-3	TGTGCCAGCAGCTTAGGGCCCTACTCTGGAAACACCATATATTTT	CASSLGPYSGNTIYF